This T cell receptor beta chain was sequenced during a study of T cell responses to AZD1222 COVID-19 vaccine. Study results and caveats: Spike-specific TCR breadth rose after two AZD1222 doses, and depth rose as well. Spike-wide coverage was observed for vaccine-associated CD4 TCRs, with dominant responses at 160-218 and 743-854. Seropositivity was recorded at baseline in only 6 or 7 AZD1222 recipients.

Points on this clone: What it binds is unknown.

Data came from immunoSEQ multiplex PCR; TCRdb stores just in-frame clones and leaves some out. The sample gives more than 130,000 clones, 90% of which show up once; around 3.6% is in the top ten. Trimming removed 2 bases at V and 9 bases at J, with 5 bases between. Germline-derived CDR1 and CDR2 are SGHDN and FVKESK. The length of the CDR3 is 11 residues. The TCR comes from an adult in good health. Specimen: peripheral blood, collected on day 0 of AZD1222 vaccination. The chain joins TRBV14 to TRBJ2-1; D gene uncertain. CDR3 sequence (DNA): TGTGCCAGCAGCCAATATGGTGAGCAGTTCTTC. Its protein is CASSQYGEQFF.